The entry that follows covers one TCR beta chain sequence. Its matching antigen is unknown. The CDR3 totals 14 residues. In germline, CDR1 is SGHRS, CDR2 YFSETQ. The J segment lost 7 bases and the V segment lost 7 bases, leaving 11 bases of the junction unmatched. The data originate from a study of vaccination effects on CD4 cells after COVID-19. The overall study: Researchers drew samples from a few convalescent patients early and late after vaccination. After the second dose, samples were taken at median day 72. Points from the study as a whole: Few convalescent patients were included, and no early post-infection timepoints were sampled. Clones induced by infection and by vaccine showed marked clonal contraction late after vaccination.

Generated by immunoSEQ multiplex PCR, the TCRdb table keeps only in-frame clones and is missing some. Of tens of thousands of clones listed, around 80% are singletons. CD4+ T cell isolation took place after 10 days of culture. PCR-confirmed SARS-CoV-2 infection occurred in the person between March and December 2020. Participants completed two doses of the BNT162b2 or mRNA-1273 vaccine. The source of this sequence is a human donor who had a prior SARS-CoV-2 infection. The sequenced sample was CD4+ T cells from PBMCs cultured without peptide, obtained after COVID-19 vaccination. The V gene is TRBV5-1, the J gene TRBJ1-1; 9 positions agree with TRBD1. The CDR3 loop reads CASFPTGGPSEAFF. As DNA, the CDR3 is TGCGCCAGCTTCCCAACAGGGGGCCCAAGTGAAGCTTTCTTT.